This record looks at one TCR beta chain sequence and its context. What it recognizes is unknown. This entry comes from a study of human T cells and chemical hapten exposure. Study context: The upper back received 0.01% DPC by patch testing, with results read at 6 days.

Sample time point: pre-sensitization, week 0. Treatment indicated: therapeutic diphenylcyclopropenone sensitization with weekly scalp DPC. TCRdb re-called the RACE reads through MiXCR, storing one row per CDR3 protein. The sample has around 180,000 distinct CDR3 sequences; just under 30% are singletons. Study findings and constraints: Once DPC sensitization occurred, TCRs above 1 in 1000 frequency showed no change. There were significantly more large CDR3 similarity clusters among expanded TCRs than among controls.

Source: whole blood, taken in connection with sensitization to the hapten diphenylcyclopropenone (DPC). The source of this sequence is a woman aged 30 to 39 with alopecia areata. Some clones in this sample may be carry-over from other donors' samples.

CDR3 protein: CASSPQNSGANVLTF. The CDR3 coding sequence is TGTGCCAGCAGTCCACAAAACTCTGGGGCCAACGTCCTGACTTTC. This chain connects TRBV28 to TRBJ2-6; no clear D gene. Deletions cut 5 bases from V and 0 bases from J, with 8 bases between. The CDR3 is made up of 15 amino acids. Per the germline V gene, CDR1 is MDHEN and CDR2 is SYDVKM.